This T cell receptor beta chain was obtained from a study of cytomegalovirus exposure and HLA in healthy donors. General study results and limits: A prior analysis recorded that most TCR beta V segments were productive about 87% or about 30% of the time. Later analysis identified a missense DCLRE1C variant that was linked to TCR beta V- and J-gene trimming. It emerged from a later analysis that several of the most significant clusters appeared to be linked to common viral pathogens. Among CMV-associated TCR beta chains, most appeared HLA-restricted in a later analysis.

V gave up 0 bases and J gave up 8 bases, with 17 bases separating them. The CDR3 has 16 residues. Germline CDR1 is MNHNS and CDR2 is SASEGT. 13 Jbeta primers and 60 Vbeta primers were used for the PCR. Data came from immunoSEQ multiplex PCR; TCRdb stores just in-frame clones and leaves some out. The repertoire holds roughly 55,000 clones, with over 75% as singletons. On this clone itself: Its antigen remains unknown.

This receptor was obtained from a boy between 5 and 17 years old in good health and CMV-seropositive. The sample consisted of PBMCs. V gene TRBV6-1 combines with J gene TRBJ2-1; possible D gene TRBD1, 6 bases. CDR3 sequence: CASSEAFGTLAYEQFF. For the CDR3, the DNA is TGTGCCAGCAGTGAAGCGTTTGGGACATTGGCCTATGAGCAGTTCTTC.